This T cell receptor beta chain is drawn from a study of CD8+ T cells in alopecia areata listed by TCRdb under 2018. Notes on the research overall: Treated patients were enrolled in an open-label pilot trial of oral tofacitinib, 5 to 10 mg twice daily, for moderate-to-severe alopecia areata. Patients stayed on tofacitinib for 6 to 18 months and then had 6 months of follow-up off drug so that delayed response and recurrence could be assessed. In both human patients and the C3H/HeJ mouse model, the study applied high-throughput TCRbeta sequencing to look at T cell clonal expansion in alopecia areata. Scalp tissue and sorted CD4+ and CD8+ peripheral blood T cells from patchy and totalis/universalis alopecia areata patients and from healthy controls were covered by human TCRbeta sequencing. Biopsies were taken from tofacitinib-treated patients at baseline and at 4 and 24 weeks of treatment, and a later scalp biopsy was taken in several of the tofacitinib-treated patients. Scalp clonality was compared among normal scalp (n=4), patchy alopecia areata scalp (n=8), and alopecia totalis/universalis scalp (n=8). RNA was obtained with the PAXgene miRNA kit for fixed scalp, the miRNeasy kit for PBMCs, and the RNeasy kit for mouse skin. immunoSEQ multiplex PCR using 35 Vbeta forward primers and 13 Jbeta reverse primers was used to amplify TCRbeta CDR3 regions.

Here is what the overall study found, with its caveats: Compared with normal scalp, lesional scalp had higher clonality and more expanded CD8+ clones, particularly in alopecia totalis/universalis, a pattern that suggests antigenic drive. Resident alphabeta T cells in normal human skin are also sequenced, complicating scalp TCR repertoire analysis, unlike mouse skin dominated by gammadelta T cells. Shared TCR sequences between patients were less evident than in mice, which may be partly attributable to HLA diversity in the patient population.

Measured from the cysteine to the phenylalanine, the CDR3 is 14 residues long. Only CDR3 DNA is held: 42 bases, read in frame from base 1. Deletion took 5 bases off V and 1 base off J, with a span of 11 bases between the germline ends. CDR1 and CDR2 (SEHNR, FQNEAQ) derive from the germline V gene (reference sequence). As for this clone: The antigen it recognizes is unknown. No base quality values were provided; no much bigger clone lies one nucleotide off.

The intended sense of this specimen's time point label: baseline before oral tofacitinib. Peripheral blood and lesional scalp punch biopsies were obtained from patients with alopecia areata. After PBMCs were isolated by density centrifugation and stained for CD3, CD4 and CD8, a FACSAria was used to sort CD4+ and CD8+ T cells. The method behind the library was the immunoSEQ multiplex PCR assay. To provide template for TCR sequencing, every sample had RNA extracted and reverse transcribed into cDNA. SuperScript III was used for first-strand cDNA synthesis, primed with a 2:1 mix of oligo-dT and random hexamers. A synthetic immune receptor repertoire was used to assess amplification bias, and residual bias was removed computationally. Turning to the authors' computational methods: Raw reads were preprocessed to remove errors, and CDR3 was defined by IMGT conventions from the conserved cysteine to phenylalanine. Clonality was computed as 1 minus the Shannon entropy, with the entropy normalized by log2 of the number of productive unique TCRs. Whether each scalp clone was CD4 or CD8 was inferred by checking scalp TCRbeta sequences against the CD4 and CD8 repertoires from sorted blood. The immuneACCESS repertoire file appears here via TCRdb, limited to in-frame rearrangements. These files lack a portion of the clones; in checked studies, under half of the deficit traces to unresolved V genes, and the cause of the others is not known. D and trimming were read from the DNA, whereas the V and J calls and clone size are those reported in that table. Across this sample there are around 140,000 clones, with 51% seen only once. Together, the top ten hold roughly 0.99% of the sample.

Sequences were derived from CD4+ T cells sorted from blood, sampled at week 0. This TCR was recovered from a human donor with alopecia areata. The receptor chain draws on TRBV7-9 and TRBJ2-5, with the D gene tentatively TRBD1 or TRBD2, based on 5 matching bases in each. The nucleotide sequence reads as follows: TGTGCCAGCAGCCCGGGACGGATCCAAGAGACCCAGTACTTC. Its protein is CASSPGRIQETQYF.